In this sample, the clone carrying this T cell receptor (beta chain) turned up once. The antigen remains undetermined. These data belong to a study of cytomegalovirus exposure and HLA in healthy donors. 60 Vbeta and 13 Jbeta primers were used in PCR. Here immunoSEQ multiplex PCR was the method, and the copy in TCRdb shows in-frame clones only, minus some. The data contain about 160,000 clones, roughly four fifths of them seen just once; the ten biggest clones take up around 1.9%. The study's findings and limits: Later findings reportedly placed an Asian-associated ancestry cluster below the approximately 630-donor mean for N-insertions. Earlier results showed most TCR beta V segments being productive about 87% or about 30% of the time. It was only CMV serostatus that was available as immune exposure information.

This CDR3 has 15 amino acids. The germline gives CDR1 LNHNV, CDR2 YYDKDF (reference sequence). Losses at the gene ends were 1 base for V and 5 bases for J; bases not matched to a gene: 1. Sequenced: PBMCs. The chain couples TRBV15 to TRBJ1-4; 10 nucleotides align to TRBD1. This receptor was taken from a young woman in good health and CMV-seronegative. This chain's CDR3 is CATSRGTGGNEKLFF. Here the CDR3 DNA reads TGTGCCACCAGCAGAGGGACAGGGGGGAATGAAAAACTGTTTTTT. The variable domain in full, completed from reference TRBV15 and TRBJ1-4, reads DAMVIQNPRYQVTQFGKPVTLSCSQTLNHNVMYWYQQKSSQAPKLLFHYYDKDFNNEADTPDNFQSRRPNTSFCFLDIRSPGLGDTAMYLCATSRGTGGNEKLFFGSGTQLSVL.